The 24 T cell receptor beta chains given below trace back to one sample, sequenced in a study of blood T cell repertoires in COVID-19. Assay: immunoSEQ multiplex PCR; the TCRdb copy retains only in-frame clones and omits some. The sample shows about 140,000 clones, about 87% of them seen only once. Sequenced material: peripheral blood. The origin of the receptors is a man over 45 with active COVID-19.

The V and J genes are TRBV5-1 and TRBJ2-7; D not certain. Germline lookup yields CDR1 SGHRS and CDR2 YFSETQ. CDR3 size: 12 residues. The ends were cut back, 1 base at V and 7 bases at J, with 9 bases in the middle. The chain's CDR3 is CASSLTPREQYF. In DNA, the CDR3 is TGCGCCAGCAGCTTGACCCCGAGGGAGCAGTACTTC.

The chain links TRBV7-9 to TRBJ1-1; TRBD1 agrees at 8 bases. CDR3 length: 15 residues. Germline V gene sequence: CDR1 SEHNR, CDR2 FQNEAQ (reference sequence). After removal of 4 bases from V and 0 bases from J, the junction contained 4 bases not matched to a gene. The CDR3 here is CASSSQGQVNTEAFF. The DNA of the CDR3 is TGTGCCAGCAGCTCCCAGGGACAGGTGAACACTGAAGCTTTCTTT.

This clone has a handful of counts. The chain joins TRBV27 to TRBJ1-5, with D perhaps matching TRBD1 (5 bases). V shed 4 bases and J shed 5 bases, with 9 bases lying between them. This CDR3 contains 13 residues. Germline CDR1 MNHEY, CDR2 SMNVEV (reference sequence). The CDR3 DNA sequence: TGTGCCAGCAGTTCCTCCAGGGATCAGCCCCAGCATTTT. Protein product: CASSSSRDQPQHF.

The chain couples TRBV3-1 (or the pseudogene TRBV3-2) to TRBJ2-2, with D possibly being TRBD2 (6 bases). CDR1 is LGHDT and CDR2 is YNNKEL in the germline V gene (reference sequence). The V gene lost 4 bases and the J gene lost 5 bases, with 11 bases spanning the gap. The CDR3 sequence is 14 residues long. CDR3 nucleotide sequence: TGTGCCAGCAGCCTAATGGGACTTACCGGGGAGCTGTTTTTT. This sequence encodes CASSLMGLTGELFF.

CDR3 nucleotides: TGTGCCATCAGCCAGACAGGGGGCAGCGGGGTAGCTTTCTTT. Protein sequence: CAISQTGGSGVAFF. This chain links TRBV10-3 with TRBJ1-1, with TRBD1 matching over 10 bases. The V gene's germline CDR1 is ENHRY and CDR2 SYGVKD. The CDR3 totals 14 residues. V trimming: 6 bases; J trimming: 10 bases; junction bases outside the gene matches: 11.

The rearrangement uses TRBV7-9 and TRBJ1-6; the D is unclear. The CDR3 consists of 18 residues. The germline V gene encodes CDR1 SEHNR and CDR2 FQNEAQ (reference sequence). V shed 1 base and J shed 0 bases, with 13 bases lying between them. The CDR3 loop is CASSLEGAASSYNSPLHF. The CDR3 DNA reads TGTGCCAGCAGCTTAGAAGGAGCGGCGAGCTCCTATAATTCACCCCTCCACTTT.

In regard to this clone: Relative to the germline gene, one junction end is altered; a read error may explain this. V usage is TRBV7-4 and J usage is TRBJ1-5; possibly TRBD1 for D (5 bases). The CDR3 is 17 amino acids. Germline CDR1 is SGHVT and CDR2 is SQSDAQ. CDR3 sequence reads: CASPPWGEWGSSQPQHF. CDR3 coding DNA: TGTGCCAGCCCCCCCTGGGGGGAATGGGGTAGCAGTCAGCCCCAGCATTTT.

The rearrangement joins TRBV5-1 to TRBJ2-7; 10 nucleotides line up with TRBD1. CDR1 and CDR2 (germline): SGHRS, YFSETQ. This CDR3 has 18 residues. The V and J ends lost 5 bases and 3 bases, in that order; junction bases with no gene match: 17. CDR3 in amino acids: CASRGMHKSGQGNYEQYF. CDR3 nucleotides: TGCGCCAGCAGGGGTATGCATAAGTCGGGACAGGGGAACTACGAGCAGTACTTC.

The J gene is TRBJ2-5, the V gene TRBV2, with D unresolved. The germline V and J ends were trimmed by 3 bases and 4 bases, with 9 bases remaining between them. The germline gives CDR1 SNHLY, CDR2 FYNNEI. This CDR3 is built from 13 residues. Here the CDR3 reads CASSDPLGETQYF. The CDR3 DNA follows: TGTGCCAGCAGTGACCCCCTCGGAGAGACCCAGTACTTC.

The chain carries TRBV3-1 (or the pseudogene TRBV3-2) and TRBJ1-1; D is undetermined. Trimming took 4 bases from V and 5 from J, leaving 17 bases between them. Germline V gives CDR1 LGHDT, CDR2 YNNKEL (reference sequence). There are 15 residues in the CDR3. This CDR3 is CASSPLGQAGTEAFF. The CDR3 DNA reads TGTGCCAGCAGCCCCTTGGGCCAGGCGGGGACTGAAGCTTTCTTT.

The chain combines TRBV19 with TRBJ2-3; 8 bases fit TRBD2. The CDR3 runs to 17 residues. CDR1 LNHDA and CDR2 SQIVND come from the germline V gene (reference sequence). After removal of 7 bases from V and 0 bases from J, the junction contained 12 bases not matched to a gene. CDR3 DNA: TGTGCCAGTACTCTCCTTGGCGGGGGGCCTAGCACAGATACGCAGTATTTT. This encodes CASTLLGGGPSTDTQYF. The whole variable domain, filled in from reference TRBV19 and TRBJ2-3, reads DGGITQSPKYLFRKEGQNVTLSCEQNLNHDAMYWYRQDPGQGLRLIYYSQIVNDFQKGDIAEGYSVSREKKESFPLTVTSAQKNPTAFYLCASTLLGGGPSTDTQYFGPGTRLTVL.

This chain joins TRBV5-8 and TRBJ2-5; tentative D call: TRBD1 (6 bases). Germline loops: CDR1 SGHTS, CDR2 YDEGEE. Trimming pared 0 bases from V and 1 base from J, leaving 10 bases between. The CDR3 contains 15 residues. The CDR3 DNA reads TGTGCCAGCAGCTTGGGTATCAGGGGCCAAGAGACCCAGTACTTC. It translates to CASSLGIRGQETQYF.

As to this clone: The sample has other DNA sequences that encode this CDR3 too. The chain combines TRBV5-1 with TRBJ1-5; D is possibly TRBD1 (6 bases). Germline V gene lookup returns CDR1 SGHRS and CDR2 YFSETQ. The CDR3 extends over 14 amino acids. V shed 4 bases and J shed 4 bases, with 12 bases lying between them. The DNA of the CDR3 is TGCGCCAGCAGCCCGACAGGCCCGAATCAGCCCCAGCATTTT. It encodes CASSPTGPNQPQHF. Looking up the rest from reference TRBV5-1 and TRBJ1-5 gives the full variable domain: KAGVTQTPRYLIKTRGQQVTLSCSPISGHRSVSWYQQTPGQGLQFLFEYFSETQRNKGNFPGRFSGRQFSNSRSEMNVSTLELGDSALYLCASSPTGPNQPQHFGDGTRLSIL.

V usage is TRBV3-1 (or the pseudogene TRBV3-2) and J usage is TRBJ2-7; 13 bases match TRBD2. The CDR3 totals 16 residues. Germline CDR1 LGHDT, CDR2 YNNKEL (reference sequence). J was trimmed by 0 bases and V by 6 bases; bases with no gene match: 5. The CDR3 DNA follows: TGTGCCAGCAGACTGACTAGCGGGGGGTACTCCTACGAGCAGTACTTC. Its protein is CASRLTSGGYSYEQYF.

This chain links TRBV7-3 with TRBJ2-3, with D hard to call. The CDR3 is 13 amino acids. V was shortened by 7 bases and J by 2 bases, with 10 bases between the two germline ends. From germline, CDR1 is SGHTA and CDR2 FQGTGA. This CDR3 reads CASKPGYTDTQYF. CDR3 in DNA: TGTGCCAGCAAGCCAGGATACACAGATACGCAGTATTTT.

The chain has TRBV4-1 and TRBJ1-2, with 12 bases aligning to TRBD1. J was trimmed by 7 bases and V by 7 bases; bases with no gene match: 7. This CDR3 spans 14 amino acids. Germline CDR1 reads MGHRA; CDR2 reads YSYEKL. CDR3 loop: CASTGTGGAAGYTF. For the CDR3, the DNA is TGCGCCAGCACGGGGACAGGGGGCGCGGCTGGCTACACCTTC.

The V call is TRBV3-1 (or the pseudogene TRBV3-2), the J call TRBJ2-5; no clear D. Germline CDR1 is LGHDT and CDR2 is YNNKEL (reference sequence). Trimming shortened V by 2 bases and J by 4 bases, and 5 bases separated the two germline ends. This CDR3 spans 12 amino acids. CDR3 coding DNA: TGTGCCAGCAGCCAAATCCGAGAGACCCAGTACTTC. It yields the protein CASSQIRETQYF.

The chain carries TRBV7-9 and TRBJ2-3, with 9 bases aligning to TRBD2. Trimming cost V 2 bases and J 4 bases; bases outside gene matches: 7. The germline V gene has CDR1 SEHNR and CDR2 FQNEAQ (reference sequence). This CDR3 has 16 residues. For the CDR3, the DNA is TGTGCCAGCAGCTTACTTGGACTAGCGTCTGCAGATACGCAGTATTTT. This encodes CASSLLGLASADTQYF.

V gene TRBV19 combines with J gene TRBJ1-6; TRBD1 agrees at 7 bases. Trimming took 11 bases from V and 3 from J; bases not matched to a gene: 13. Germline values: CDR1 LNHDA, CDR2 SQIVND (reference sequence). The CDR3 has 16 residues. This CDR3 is CAVALTGNNYNSPLHF. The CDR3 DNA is TGTGCCGTAGCGTTGACAGGGAACAACTATAATTCACCCCTCCACTTT.

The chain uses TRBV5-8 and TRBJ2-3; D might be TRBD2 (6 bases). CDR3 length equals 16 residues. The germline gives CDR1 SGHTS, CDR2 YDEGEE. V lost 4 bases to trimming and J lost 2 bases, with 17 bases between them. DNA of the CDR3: TGTGCCAGCAGCACAAGACTAGTAGGTCTCACAGATACGCAGTATTTT. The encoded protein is CASSTRLVGLTDTQYF.

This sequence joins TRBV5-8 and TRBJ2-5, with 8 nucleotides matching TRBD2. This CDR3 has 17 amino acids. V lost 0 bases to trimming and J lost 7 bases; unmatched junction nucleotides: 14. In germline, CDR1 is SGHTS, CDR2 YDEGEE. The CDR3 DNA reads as TGTGCCAGCAGCTTGGGTGCCCATACTAGCGGCCCGGGGACCCAGTACTTC. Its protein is CASSLGAHTSGPGTQYF.

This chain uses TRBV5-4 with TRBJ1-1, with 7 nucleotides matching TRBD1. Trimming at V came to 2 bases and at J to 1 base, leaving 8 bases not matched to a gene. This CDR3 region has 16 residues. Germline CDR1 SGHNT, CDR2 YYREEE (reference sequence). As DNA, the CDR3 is TGTGCCAGCAGCTTAGATACAGGGGTGGGGAACACTGAAGCTTTCTTT. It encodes CASSLDTGVGNTEAFF.

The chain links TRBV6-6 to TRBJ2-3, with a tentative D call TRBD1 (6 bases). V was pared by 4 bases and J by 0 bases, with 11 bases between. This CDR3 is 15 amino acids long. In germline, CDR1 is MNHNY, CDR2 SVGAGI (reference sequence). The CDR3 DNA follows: TGTGCCAGCAGTTCCGGGACAACCAGCACAGATACGCAGTATTTT. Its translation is CASSSGTTSTDTQYF.

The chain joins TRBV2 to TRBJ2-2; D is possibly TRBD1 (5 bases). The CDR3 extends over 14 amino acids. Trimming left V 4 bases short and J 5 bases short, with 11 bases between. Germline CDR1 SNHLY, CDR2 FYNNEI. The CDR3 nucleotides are TGTGCCAGCAGTGGTCAGGGTTTGACCGGGGAGCTGTTTTTT. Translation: CASSGQGLTGELFF.